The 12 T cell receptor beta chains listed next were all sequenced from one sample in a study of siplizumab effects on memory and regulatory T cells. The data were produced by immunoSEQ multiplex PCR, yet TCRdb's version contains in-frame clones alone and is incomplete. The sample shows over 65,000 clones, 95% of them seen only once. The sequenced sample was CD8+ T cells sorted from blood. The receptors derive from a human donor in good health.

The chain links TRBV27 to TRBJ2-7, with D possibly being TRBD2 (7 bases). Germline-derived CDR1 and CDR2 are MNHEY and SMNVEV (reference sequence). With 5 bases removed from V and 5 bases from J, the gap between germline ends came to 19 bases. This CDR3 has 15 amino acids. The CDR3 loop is CASSQGGGGKNEQYF. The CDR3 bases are TGTGCCAGCAGTCAAGGGGGGGGAGGAAAAAACGAGCAGTACTTC.

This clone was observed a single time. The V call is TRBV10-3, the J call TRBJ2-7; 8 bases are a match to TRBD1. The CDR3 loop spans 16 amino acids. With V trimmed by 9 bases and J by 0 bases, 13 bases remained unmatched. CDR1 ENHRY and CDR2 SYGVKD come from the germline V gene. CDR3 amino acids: CAILIGQGESSYEQYF. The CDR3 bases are TGTGCCATTCTAATAGGACAGGGAGAAAGCTCCTACGAGCAGTACTTC.

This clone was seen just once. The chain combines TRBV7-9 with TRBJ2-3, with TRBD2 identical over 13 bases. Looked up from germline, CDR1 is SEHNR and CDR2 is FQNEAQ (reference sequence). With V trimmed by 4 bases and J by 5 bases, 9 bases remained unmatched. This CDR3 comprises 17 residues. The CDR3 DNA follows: TGTGCCAGCAGCTCCTGGACTAGCGGGAGTGTAGTAGATACGCAGTATTTT. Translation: CASSSWTSGSVVDTQYF.

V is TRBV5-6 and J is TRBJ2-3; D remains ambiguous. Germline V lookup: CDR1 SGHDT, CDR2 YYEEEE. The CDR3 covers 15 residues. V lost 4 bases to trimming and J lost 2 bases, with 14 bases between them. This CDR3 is CASSPLRRPTDTQYF. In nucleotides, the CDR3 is TGTGCCAGCAGCCCCCTCAGGCGCCCCACAGATACGCAGTATTTT.

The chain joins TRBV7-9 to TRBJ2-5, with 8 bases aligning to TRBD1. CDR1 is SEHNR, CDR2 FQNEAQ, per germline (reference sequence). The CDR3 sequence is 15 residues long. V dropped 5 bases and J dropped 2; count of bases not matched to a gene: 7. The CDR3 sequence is CASSAGTGQQETQYF. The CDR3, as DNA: TGTGCCAGCAGCGCCGGGACAGGACAACAAGAGACCCAGTACTTC.

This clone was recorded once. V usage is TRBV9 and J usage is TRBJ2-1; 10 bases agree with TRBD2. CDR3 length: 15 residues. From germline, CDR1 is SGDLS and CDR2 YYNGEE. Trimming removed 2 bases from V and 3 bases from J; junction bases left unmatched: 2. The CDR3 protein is CASSVSGRSYNEQFF. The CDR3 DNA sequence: TGTGCCAGCAGCGTTAGCGGGAGGAGCTACAATGAGCAGTTCTTC.

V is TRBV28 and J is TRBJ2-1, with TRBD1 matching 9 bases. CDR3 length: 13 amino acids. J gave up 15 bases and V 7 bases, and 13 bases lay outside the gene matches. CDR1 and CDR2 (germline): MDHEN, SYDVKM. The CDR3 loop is CASNTGQGYFPFF. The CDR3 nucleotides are TGTGCCAGCAATACGGGACAGGGCTACTTTCCGTTCTTC.

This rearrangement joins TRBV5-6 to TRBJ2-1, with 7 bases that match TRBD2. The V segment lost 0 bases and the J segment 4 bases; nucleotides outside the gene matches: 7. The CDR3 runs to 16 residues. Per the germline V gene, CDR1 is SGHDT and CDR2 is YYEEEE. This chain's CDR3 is CASSLALAGSYNEQFF. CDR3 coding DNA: TGTGCCAGCAGCTTGGCCTTAGCGGGTTCTTACAATGAGCAGTTCTTC.

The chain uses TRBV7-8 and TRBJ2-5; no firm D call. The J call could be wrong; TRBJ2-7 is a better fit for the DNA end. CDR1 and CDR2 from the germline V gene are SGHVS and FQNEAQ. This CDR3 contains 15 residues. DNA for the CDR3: TGTGCCAGCAGCTTAACCCCCCTATTTACCTACGAGCAGTACTTC. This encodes CASSLTPLFTYEQYF.

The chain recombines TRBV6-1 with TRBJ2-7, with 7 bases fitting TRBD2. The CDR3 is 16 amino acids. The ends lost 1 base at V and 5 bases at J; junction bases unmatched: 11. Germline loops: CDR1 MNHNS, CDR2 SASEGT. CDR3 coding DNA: TGTGCCAGCAGTGAAGGGGTGGGGGGGGACCCCCACGAGCAGTACTTC. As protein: CASSEGVGGDPHEQYF.

As DNA, the CDR3 is TGTGCCAGTCAACCCTCGGGACAGTCCTACGAGCAGTACTTC. It encodes CASQPSGQSYEQYF. This chain joins TRBV19 and TRBJ2-7, with TRBD1 matching over 7 bases. The CDR3 is made up of 14 amino acids. Looked up from germline, CDR1 is LNHDA and CDR2 is SQIVND (reference sequence). The trim removed 8 bases at V and 1 base at J, leaving 8 bases unmatched.

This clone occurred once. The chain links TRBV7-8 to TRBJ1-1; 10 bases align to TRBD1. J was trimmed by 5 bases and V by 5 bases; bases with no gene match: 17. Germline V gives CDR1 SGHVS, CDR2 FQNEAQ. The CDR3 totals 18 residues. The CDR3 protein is CASSGPPGQGVLETEAFF. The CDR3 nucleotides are TGTGCCAGCAGCGGACCTCCAGGACAGGGGGTTTTGGAAACTGAAGCTTTCTTT.